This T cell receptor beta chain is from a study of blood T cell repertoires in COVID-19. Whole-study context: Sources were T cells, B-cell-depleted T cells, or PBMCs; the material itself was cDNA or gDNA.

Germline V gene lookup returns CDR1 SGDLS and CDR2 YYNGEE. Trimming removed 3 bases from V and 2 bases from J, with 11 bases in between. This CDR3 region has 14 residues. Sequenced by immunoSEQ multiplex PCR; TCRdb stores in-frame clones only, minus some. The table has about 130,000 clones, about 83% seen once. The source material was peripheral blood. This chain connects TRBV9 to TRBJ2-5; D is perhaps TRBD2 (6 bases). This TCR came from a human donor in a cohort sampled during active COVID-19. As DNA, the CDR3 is TGTGCCAGCAGCGCCTATGGGGGGCAAGAGACCCAGTACTTC. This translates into CASSAYGGQETQYF. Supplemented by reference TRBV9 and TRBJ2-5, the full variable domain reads DSGVTQTPKHLITATGQRVTLRCSPRSGDLSVYWYQQSLDQGLQFLIQYYNGEERAKGNILERFSAQQFPDLHSELNLSSLELGDSALYFCASSAYGGQETQYFGPGTRLLVL.